Below, 11 T cell receptor beta chains from the same sample are listed, as sequenced in a study of blood T cells in healthy people across ages. A sample-barcoded 5' primer and a J-beta primer mix were used in a second PCR of about 6 to 12 cycles. MiXCR, applied by TCRdb to the 5' RACE reads, yields one record per CDR3 protein. This table has hundreds of thousands of distinct CDR3 sequences, roughly 50% appearing once. Material: blood. These TCRs come from a woman aged 55-70 years in good health.

This clonotype was detected only a few times. The chain is built from TRBV7-8 and TRBJ2-3; no clear D. CDR3 length equals 15 residues. Germline V CDR1 and CDR2: SGHVS, FQNEAQ. Trimming left V 0 bases short and J 1 base short, with 8 bases between. CDR3 loop: CASSLAWQGTDTQYF. The CDR3, as DNA: TGTGCCAGCAGCTTAGCCTGGCAGGGCACAGATACGCAGTATTTT.

V and J are TRBV2 and TRBJ2-3; D remains ambiguous. V was clipped by 6 bases and J by 3 bases, with 19 bases between them. The CDR3 loop spans 16 amino acids. The germline V gene has CDR1 SNHLY and CDR2 FYNNEI. CDR3 region: CASSPLPATITDTQYF. The CDR3 nucleotides read TGTGCCAGCAGCCCTCTGCCGGCTACTATTACAGATACGCAGTATTTT.

The CDR3 bases are TGTGCCAGCAGACCAAGACTAGCGGGAGCAAATGAGCAGTACTTC. This encodes CASRPRLAGANEQYF. This chain joins TRBV7-2 and TRBJ2-1; 12 positions agree with TRBD2. The J call may not be correct, given that the DNA end is closer to TRBJ2-7. Germline CDR1 is SGHTA and CDR2 is FQGNSA. The CDR3 runs 15 residues.

The chain couples TRBV2 to TRBJ2-5, with TRBD1 identical over 7 bases. Looked up from germline, CDR1 is SNHLY and CDR2 is FYNNEI. The length of the CDR3 is 14 residues. V shed 9 bases and J 2 bases; nucleotides not matched to a gene: 9. CDR3 amino acids: CASNGDSLQETQYF. The CDR3, as DNA: TGTGCCAGTAATGGGGACAGCTTACAAGAGACCCAGTACTTC.

The V and J genes are TRBV6-5 and TRBJ1-6; no firm D call. Germline V CDR1 and CDR2: MNHEY, SVGAGI. CDR3 length equals 14 residues. V shed 2 bases and J shed 10 bases, with 12 bases lying between them. CDR3 loop: CASSYRAGGSPLHF. The DNA of the CDR3 is TGTGCCAGCAGTTACAGGGCCGGAGGATCACCCCTCCACTTT.

This clonotype appeared a few times. V usage is TRBV20-1 and J usage is TRBJ2-1; 11 bases match TRBD2. CDR1 DFQATT and CDR2 SNEGSKA come from the germline V gene (reference sequence). J was trimmed by 6 bases and V by 3 bases; bases with no gene match: 4. The CDR3 spans 14 residues. This CDR3 reads CSASGGTSGNEQFF. The CDR3 coding sequence is TGCAGTGCTAGCGGCGGGACTAGCGGCAATGAGCAGTTCTTC.

This sequence joins TRBV5-1 and TRBJ2-1, with TRBD1 as a possible D gene (6 bases). The CDR3 consists of 15 residues. Per germline, CDR1 SGHRS and CDR2 YFSETQ. Trimming took off 4 bases at V and 7 bases at J, with 18 bases between the two ends. CDR3: CASSKETGYQNEQFF. In DNA form, the CDR3 reads TGCGCCAGCAGCAAAGAGACAGGATATCAGAATGAGCAGTTCTTC.

The gene calls are TRBV6-1 and TRBJ2-1; 16 positions match TRBD2. Germline CDR1 and CDR2: MNHNS and SASEGT. This CDR3 region has 15 residues. Trimming cost V 6 bases and J 9 bases; bases outside gene matches: 5. The CDR3: CASRAGTSGRAEQFF. In nucleotides, the CDR3 is TGTGCCAGCAGGGCCGGGACTAGCGGGAGGGCTGAGCAGTTCTTC.

As concerns this clonotype: The junction departs from germline at one end; a sequencing error may be responsible. V and J are TRBV27 and TRBJ2-1, with a weak D call TRBD2 (5 bases). The CDR3 sequence is 15 residues long. The germline V gene encodes CDR1 MNHEY and CDR2 SMNVEV (reference sequence). The CDR3 loop reads CDSSLGRGSCNELFF. In DNA form, the CDR3 reads TGTGACAGCAGCCTGGGGAGAGGCTCCTGCAATGAGCTGTTCTTC.

A few counts support this clonotype. This chain joins TRBV7-2 and TRBJ1-1; D is perhaps TRBD1 (6 bases). CDR1 SGHTA and CDR2 FQGNSA come from the germline V gene. Trimming pared 1 base from V and 0 bases from J, leaving 6 bases between. This CDR3 is built from 14 residues. CDR3 region: CASSLGQVNTEAFF. The CDR3, as DNA: TGTGCCAGCAGCTTAGGACAGGTGAACACTGAAGCTTTCTTT.

This chain joins TRBV20-1 and TRBJ1-1; 8 nucleotides align to TRBD1. The CDR3 sequence is 14 residues long. V was pared by 0 bases and J by 6 bases, with 6 bases of the junction left unmatched. Germline CDR1 DFQATT, CDR2 SNEGSKA (reference sequence). The CDR3 spells CSARDPGQGAEAFF. The CDR3 DNA sequence: TGCAGTGCTAGAGACCCCGGACAGGGCGCTGAAGCTTTCTTT.